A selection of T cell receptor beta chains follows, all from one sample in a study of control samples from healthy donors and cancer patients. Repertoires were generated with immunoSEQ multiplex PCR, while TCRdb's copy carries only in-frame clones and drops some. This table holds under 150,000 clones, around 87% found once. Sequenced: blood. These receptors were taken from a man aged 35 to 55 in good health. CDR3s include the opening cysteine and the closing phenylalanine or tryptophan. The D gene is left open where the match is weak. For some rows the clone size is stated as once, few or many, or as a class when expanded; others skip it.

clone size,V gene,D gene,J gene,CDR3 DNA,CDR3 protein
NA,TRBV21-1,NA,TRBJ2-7,TGTGCCAGCACCCCTGGGCAGGGTACCCACGAGCAGTACTTC,CASTPGQGTHEQYF
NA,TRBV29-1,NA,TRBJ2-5,TGCAGCTTCAGGGGACTACAGCGAGGGGAGACCCAGTACTTC,CSFRGLQRGETQYF
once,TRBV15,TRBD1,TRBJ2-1,TGTGCCACCAGCACACCGGGACAGGGCCATTATGAGCAGTTCTTC,CATSTPGQGHYEQFF
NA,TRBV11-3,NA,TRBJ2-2,TGTGCCAGCAGCCCTACGACAGGGAGGGACACCGGGGAGCTGTTTTTT,CASSPTTGRDTGELFF
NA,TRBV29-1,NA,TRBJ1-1,TGCAGCGTTGAAGATCCAGGGAGGAACACTGAAGCTTTCTTT,CSVEDPGRNTEAFF
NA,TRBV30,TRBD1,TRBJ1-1,TGTGCCTGGGCCCTGAGGGGGCTTTGGTCTGAAGCTTTCTTT,CAWALRGLWSEAFF
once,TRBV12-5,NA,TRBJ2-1,TGTGCTAGTGGTAGCAGGGGAAATGAGCAGTTCTTC,CASGSRGNEQFF
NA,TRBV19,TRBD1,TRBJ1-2,TGTGCCAGTAGTCCATTGACAGGGGATGCCTATGGCTACACCTTC,CASSPLTGDAYGYTF
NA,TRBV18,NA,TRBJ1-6,TGTGCCAGCTCACCACTCTCTACCGACCGATCCTCCTATAATTCACCCCTCCACTTT,CASSPLSTDRSSYNSPLHF
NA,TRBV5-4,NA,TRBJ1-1,TGTGCCAGCAGCTCGGGGCGGGACACTGAAGCTTTCTTT,CASSSGRDTEAFF
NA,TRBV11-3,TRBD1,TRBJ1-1,TGTGCCAGCAGCTTATTCCAGGGACAGGACATAATGAACACTGAAGCTTTCTTT,CASSLFQGQDIMNTEAFF
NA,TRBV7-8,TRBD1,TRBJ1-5,TGTGCCAGCAGCTTAGACAGGGGGCGGTGGCAGCCCCAGCATTTT,CASSLDRGRWQPQHF
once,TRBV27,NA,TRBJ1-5,TGTGCCAGCAGCCCAGGGGTGAGCAATCAGCCCCAGCATTTT,CASSPGVSNQPQHF
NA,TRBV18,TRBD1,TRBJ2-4,TGTGCCAGCTCACCCCCTCCTCGACAGGGGTCGCTGACCAAAAACATTCAGTACTTC,CASSPPPRQGSLTKNIQYF
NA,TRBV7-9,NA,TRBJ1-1,TGTGCCAGCAGCTTAGAAGCAGGAGGCACTGAAGCTTTCTTT,CASSLEAGGTEAFF
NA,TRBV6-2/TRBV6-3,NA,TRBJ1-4,TGTGCCAGCAGTTCGGGACGGAAAAATGAAAAACTGTTTTTT,CASSSGRKNEKLFF
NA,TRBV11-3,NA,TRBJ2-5,TGTGCCAGCAGCGGCAGTCGCCCAGAGACCCAGTACTTC,CASSGSRPETQYF
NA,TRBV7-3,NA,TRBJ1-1,TGTGCCAGCAGCCCAACGGATAAGAACACTGAAGCTTTCTTT,CASSPTDKNTEAFF
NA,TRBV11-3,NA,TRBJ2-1,TGTGCCAGCAGCGTTAGCCTGAGCTCCTACAATGAGCAGTTCTTC,CASSVSLSSYNEQFF
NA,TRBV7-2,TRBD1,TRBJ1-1,TGTGCCAGCAGCCCACTTTGGACAGGGGACGGGATGAACACTGAAGCTTTCTTT,CASSPLWTGDGMNTEAFF
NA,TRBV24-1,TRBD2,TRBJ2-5,TGTGCCACCAGTGAACCCCTAGGGACTAGCGGGGGGGGTTGGGAAGAGACCCAGTACTTC,CATSEPLGTSGGGWEETQYF
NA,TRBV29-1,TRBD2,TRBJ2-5,TGCAGCGCGGAACCCGTAACTAGCGGGGAATTCCAAGAGACCCAGTACTTC,CSAEPVTSGEFQETQYF
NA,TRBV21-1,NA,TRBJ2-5,TGTGCCAGCAGCAAATTGGGGACTAGCGGGGGCGAGCAAGAGACCCAATACTTC,CASSKLGTSGGEQETQYF
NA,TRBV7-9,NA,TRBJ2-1,TGTGCCAGCAGCCGTTTAGACAATGAGCAGTTCTTC,CASSRLDNEQFF